This note documents a single T cell receptor (beta chain) sequence. This specimen belongs to a study of control samples from healthy donors and cancer patients. Germline CDR1 is MDHEN and CDR2 is SYDVKM. V was clipped by 2 bases and J by 6 bases; unmatched bases: 11. CDR3 length equals 16 residues. Clones were read by immunoSEQ multiplex PCR, and TCRdb kept only the in-frame ones, dropping some. The sample has under 200,000 clones, around nine tenths seen once. The receptor comes from a woman in her twenties or thirties in good health. The chain employs TRBV28 and TRBJ2-3; 7 bases are shared with TRBD2. Sequencing was carried out using blood. As DNA, the CDR3 is TGTGCCAGCAGTTTAAGGGAGGCGGGAGAGGGTGATACGCAGTATTTT. This gives the protein CASSLREAGEGDTQYF.